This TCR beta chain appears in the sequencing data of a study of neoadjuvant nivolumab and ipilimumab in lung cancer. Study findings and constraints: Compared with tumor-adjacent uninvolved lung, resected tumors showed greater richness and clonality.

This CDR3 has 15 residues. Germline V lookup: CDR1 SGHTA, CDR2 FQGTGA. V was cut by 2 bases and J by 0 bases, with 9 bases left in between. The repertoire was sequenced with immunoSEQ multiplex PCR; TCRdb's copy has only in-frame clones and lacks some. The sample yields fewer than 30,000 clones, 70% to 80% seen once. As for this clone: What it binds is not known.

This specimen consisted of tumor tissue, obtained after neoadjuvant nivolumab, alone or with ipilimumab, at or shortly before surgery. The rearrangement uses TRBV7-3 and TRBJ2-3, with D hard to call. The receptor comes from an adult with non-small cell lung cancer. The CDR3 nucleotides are TGTGCCAGCAGCTTAGGCATTTCTAGCACAGATACGCAGTATTTT. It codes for CASSLGISSTDTQYF. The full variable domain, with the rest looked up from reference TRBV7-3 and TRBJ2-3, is GAGVSQTPSNKVTEKGKYVELRCDPISGHTALYWYRQSLGQGPEFLIYFQGTGAADDSGLPNDRFFAVRPEGSVSTLKIQRTERGDSAVYLCASSLGISSTDTQYFGPGTRLTVL.